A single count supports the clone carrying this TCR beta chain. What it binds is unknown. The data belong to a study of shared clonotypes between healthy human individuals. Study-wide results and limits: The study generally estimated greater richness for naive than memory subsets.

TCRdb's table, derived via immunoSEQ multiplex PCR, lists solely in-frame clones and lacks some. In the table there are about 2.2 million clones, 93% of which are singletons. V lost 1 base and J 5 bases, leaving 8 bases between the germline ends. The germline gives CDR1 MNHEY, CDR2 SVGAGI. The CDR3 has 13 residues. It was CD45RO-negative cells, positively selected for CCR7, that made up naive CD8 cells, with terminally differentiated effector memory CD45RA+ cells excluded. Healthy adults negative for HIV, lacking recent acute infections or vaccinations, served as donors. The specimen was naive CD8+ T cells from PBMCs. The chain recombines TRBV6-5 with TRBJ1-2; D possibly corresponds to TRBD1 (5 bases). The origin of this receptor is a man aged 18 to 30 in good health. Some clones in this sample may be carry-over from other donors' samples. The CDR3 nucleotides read TGTGCCAGCAGTTACTTCCCAGGGTATGGCTACACCTTC. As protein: CASSYFPGYGYTF.